This entry lists 2 T cell receptor beta chains sequenced from one sample in a study of cytomegalovirus exposure and HLA in healthy donors. Use of 60 Vbeta and 13 Jbeta primers characterized the PCR. The method was immunoSEQ multiplex PCR; TCRdb's version includes in-frame clones alone and lacks a portion of them. The sample includes roughly 200,000 clones, approximately 9.5% of them seen just once. Sequenced sample: PBMCs. These receptors all stem from a woman in her twenties or thirties in good health and CMV-seropositive.

This clone was seen only a few times. The chain joins TRBV5-1 to TRBJ1-2; 7 bases map to TRBD1. The CDR3 length is 14 residues. Trimming cost V 1 base and J 2 bases; bases outside gene matches: 2. CDR1 and CDR2 from the germline V gene are SGHRS and YFSETQ. In nucleotides, the CDR3 is TGCGCCAGCAGCTTGATGGGACAGAACTATGGCTACACCTTC. Translating gives CASSLMGQNYGYTF.

V is TRBV6-1 and J is TRBJ1-2; no reliable D call. Between the trimmed V and J ends, which lost 6 bases and 5 bases, there was a span of 16 bases. The CDR3 extends over 14 amino acids. Per the germline V gene, CDR1 is MNHNS and CDR2 is SASEGT. CDR3 in amino acids: CASRIRETRYGYTF. CDR3 nucleotides: TGTGCCAGCAGAATACGGGAGACCCGGTATGGCTACACCTTC.